This is a list of T cell receptor beta chains from one sample in a study of human thymus T cells. Here immunoSEQ multiplex PCR was the method, and the copy in TCRdb shows in-frame clones only, minus some. The repertoire consists of about 78,000 clones, with roughly 96% occurring once and the leading ten covering 0.025% to 0.04%. The specimen was thymus tissue. All receptors derive from a boy in the first two years of life with a congenital heart defect but otherwise immunologically healthy. Both conserved end residues are part of each CDR3. The D gene is left open where the match is weak. Part of the rows lack a size; the others show once, few, many or a class for expanded clones.

>TRBD1|TRBJ1-6|NA|TRBV27
TGTGCCAGCACATCAATGGGACAGGGGAAGCCAAAAGGGTCACCCCTCCACTTT
CASTSMGQGKPKGSPLHF
>TRBD1|TRBJ1-1|NA|TRBV4-3
TGCGCCAGCAGCCAAGATATGGCCAAGCTAGGGGGCAGGGGAAATGAGGACACTGAAGCTTTCTTT
CASSQDMAKLGGRGNEDTEAFF
>TRBD2|TRBJ2-7|NA|TRBV4-2
TGTGCCAGCAGCCAAAACACGGGACTAGTATCCTACGAGCAGTACTTC
CASSQNTGLVSYEQYF
>NA|TRBJ2-2|once|TRBV6-1
TGTGCCAGCAGTGAAGCTGTTATAGGGAACACCGGGGAGCTGTTTTTT
CASSEAVIGNTGELFF
>NA|TRBJ2-2|NA|TRBV9
TGTGCCAGCAGCACGACGGGGCAGGAGACCAACACCGGGGAGCTGTTTTTT
CASSTTGQETNTGELFF
>TRBD2|TRBJ2-3|NA|TRBV19
TGTGCCAGTAGTATAGATCAGCGGGGGAGCACAGATACGCAGTATTTT
CASSIDQRGSTDTQYF
>TRBD2|TRBJ2-7|NA|TRBV28
TGTGCCAGCAGTTTCCACGGACTAGCGGGATCCTCCCACGAGCAGTACTTC
CASSFHGLAGSSHEQYF
>TRBD2|TRBJ2-7|NA|TRBV10-2
TGCGCCAGCAGTGGCGGGAGTAGAACCTACGAGCAGTACTTC
CASSGGSRTYEQYF
>NA|TRBJ1-3|once|TRBV29-1
TGCAGCGTTGTTGAGCGGTATTCTGGAAACACCATATATTTT
CSVVERYSGNTIYF
>TRBD1|TRBJ1-6|NA|TRBV4-3
TGCGCCAGCAGCCCCCGGGACAGGGGGCAGGTTCCGTATAATTCACCCCTCCACTTT
CASSPRDRGQVPYNSPLHF
>NA|TRBJ2-7|NA|TRBV15
TGTGCCACCAGCAGAGATTCGGGGCGGGATGGGGAAACCTACGAGCAGTACTTC
CATSRDSGRDGETYEQYF
>NA|TRBJ1-5|NA|TRBV6-5
TGTGCCAGCAGTTACTCGGAGTCGCCACATCAGCCCCAGCATTTT
CASSYSESPHQPQHF
>TRBD2|TRBJ2-7|NA|TRBV6-6
TGTGCCAGCAGTCCAAAGGGACTAGCGGAGCTCTACGAGCAGTACTTC
CASSPKGLAELYEQYF
>NA|TRBJ2-3|NA|TRBV19
TGTGCCAGTAGTAAACCGGGCTCCGGATTAGGAGATACGCAGTATTTT
CASSKPGSGLGDTQYF
>TRBD1|TRBJ1-1|NA|TRBV7-3
TGTGCCAGCAGCTCGACAGGGTGCGGCACTGAAGCTTTCTTT
CASSSTGCGTEAFF
>NA|TRBJ1-2|NA|TRBV6-1
TGTGCCAGCAGTGAAGAGAATGGCTACACCTTC
CASSEENGYTF
>NA|TRBJ2-4|NA|TRBV25-1
TGTGCCAGCATGGTGGGCGGTGATCCAAAAAACATTCAGTACTTC
CASMVGGDPKNIQYF
>TRBD1|TRBJ1-1|NA|TRBV5-1
TGCGCCAGCAGCAAAGGGACAGGGGGTCCCACCCGCCTGAACACTGAAGCTTTCTTT
CASSKGTGGPTRLNTEAFF
>NA|TRBJ2-7|NA|TRBV5-1
TGCGCCAGCAGCTTGGCGGGCCCAAGCTCCTACGAGCAGTACTTC
CASSLAGPSSYEQYF
>NA|TRBJ1-2|NA|TRBV2
TGTGCCAGCAGTGACCCTGGTACTAACTATGGCTACACCTTC
CASSDPGTNYGYTF
>NA|TRBJ2-7|few|TRBV4-2
TGTGCCAGCAGCCGTCGGGGGGCCCGACCCTACGAGCAGTACTTC
CASSRRGARPYEQYF
>TRBD1|TRBJ1-3|NA|TRBV18
TGTGCCAGCTCACCTGAGACAGGGAAAGGAAACACCATATATTTT
CASSPETGKGNTIYF
>NA|TRBJ1-5|NA|TRBV4-3
TGCGCCAGCAGCCAAAGGGCTTCTAGCAATCAGCCCCAGCATTTT
CASSQRASSNQPQHF
>NA|TRBJ2-1|NA|TRBV21-1
TGTGCCAGCCCCCAGGAAGGGAGGGGAGACTCCTACAATGAGCAGTTCTTC
CASPQEGRGDSYNEQFF
>NA|TRBJ2-3|NA|TRBV5-6
TGTGCCAGCAGCTTCAGAGATACGCAGTATTTT
CASSFRDTQYF
>NA|TRBJ2-6|NA|TRBV19
TGTGCCAGTAGTATCCCCAGGCTGGCTGGGGCCAACGTCCTGACTTTC
CASSIPRLAGANVLTF
>TRBD1|TRBJ1-2|NA|TRBV4-1
TGCGCCAGCAGCCAAGATAGAGCAAGGGGGGGACAGAACTATGGCTACACCTTC
CASSQDRARGGQNYGYTF
>NA|TRBJ1-6|NA|TRBV4-3
TGCGCCAGCAGCCAAGACAGGGTTAAAAATGATTCACCCCTCCACTTT
CASSQDRVKNDSPLHF
>NA|TRBJ2-2|NA|TRBV4-2
TGTGCCAGCAGCCTACTCGCAGGGAAGGGCCCGGCCGGGGAGCTGTTTTTT
CASSLLAGKGPAGELFF
>NA|TRBJ2-3|NA|TRBV5-6
TGTGCCAGCAGCTTTCGGATATCAGGCACCGTAGGTAGCACAGATACGCAGTATTTT
CASSFRISGTVGSTDTQYF
>TRBD2|TRBJ2-7|NA|TRBV19
TGTGCCAGTGGGGGGACTACCGACGAGCAGTACTTC
CASGGTTDEQYF
>NA|TRBJ2-1|NA|TRBV11-3
TGTGCCAGCAGAGGGGGGGACAATGAGCAGTTCTTC
CASRGGDNEQFF
>TRBD2|TRBJ2-1|NA|TRBV7-8
TGTGCCAGCAGCTTAGAGCGGGGGGGCCGTGAGCAGTTCTTC
CASSLERGGREQFF
>NA|TRBJ1-1|NA|TRBV7-6
TGTGCCAGCAGCTTGGAAGGGAAAGCTGAAGCTTTCTTT
CASSLEGKAEAFF
>TRBD1|TRBJ1-4|NA|TRBV10-2
TGCGCCAGCAGGGCAGGGGGCCGGGAAAAACTGTTTTTT
CASRAGGREKLFF
>NA|TRBJ2-1|NA|TRBV21-1
TGTGCCAGCAGCATTTTGCTAGGTGGCAATGAGCAGTTCTTC
CASSILLGGNEQFF
>TRBD2|TRBJ2-7|once|TRBV10-3
TGTGCCATCAGCAAAGGACTAGCGGGAACCGGCGAGCAGTACTTC
CAISKGLAGTGEQYF
>NA|TRBJ1-2|NA|TRBV2
TGTGCCAGCAGTGGAATTGCGGGACTCGATAACTATGGCTACACCTTC
CASSGIAGLDNYGYTF
>NA|TRBJ2-1|NA|TRBV9
TGTGCCAGCAGTTTACAGGGAACTTTCTACAATGAGCAGTTCTTC
CASSLQGTFYNEQFF
>TRBD1|TRBJ2-7|NA|TRBV14
TGTGCCAGCAGCCAAGATCGGACGATCTCCGGGGACAGGGTTTACGAGCAGTACTTC
CASSQDRTISGDRVYEQYF
>TRBD2|TRBJ2-5|NA|TRBV15
TGTGCCACCAGTTCTAGCGGGGGGTATGGGATGGAGACCCAGTACTTC
CATSSSGGYGMETQYF
>NA|TRBJ1-1|NA|TRBV14
TGTGCCAGCAGCCAAGAGAGACAGGTTTCTGAAGCTTTCTTT
CASSQERQVSEAFF
>TRBD1|TRBJ1-3|few|TRBV14
TGTGCCAGCAGCCGATCGGACAGGGGAAGAAACACCATATATTTT
CASSRSDRGRNTIYF
>NA|TRBJ1-4|NA|TRBV7-2
TGTGCCAGCAGCCGTTTCTATCAACCGTCTAGTGAAAAACTGTTTTTT
CASSRFYQPSSEKLFF
>NA|TRBJ1-1|NA|TRBV28
TGTGCCAGCAGCCCAATCGCAGCGGGGCGAGGTACTGAAGCTTTCTTT
CASSPIAAGRGTEAFF
>NA|TRBJ2-7|once|TRBV6-1
TGTGCCAGCAGTGATGGGGTAGTCCCCTCCTACGAGCAGTACTTC
CASSDGVVPSYEQYF
>NA|TRBJ1-1|NA|TRBV7-9
TGTGCCAGCAGCTCTCGACAGGATGAAGCTTTCTTT
CASSSRQDEAFF
>TRBD1|TRBJ1-2|NA|TRBV27
TGTGCCAGCAGTCCCCGCGGACAGGTCGTGGAATATGGCTACACCTTC
CASSPRGQVVEYGYTF
>TRBD1|TRBJ1-1|NA|TRBV7-6
TGTGCCAGCAGCTTAGGGACAGGGGGCCCCAACCAGGCTTTCTTT
CASSLGTGGPNQAFF
>NA|TRBJ1-1|NA|TRBV20-1
TGCAGTGCCCGCCCGGGGGGGAGAGCTTTCTTT
CSARPGGRAFF
>TRBD1|TRBJ1-2|once|TRBV19
TGTGCCAGTACCCGGGACAGGCAAATCTATGGCTACACCTTC
CASTRDRQIYGYTF
>NA|TRBJ2-1|NA|TRBV5-8
TGTGCCAGCAGCTTGAAGGTGGGGGGGCTTAATGAGCAGTTCTTC
CASSLKVGGLNEQFF
>TRBD1|TRBJ1-5|NA|TRBV12-5
TGTGCTAGTGGTGACTTTTCCTGGACAGGGACCAATCAGCCCCAGCATTTT
CASGDFSWTGTNQPQHF
>NA|TRBJ2-6|NA|TRBV15
TGTGCCACCAGCAGAGAGCGCAGGGCCAACGTCCTGACTTTC
CATSRERRANVLTF